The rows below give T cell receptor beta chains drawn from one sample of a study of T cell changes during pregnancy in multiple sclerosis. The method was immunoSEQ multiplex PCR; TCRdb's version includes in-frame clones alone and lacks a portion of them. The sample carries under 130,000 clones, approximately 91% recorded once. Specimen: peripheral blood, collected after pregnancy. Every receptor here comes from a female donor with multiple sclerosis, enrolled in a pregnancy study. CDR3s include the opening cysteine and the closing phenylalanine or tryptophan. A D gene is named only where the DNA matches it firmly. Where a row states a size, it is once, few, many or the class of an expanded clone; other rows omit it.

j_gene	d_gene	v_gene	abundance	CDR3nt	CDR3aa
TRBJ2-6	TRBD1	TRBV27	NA	TGTGCCAGCAGTTTCTACAGGGGGCAATCTGGGGCCAACGTCCTGACTTTC	CASSFYRGQSGANVLTF
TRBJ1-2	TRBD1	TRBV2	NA	TGTGCCAGCAGGACCGGGACAGGGTACTATGGCTACACCTTC	CASRTGTGYYGYTF
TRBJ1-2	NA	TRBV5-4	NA	TGTGCCAGCAGCTTGGCGGGCGGGGGACGTGGGCTTGGCTACACCTTC	CASSLAGGGRGLGYTF
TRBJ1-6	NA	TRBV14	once	TGTGCCAGCAGCCAAGAGTGGACGGGAAAAAACGTTAATTCACCCCTCCACTTT	CASSQEWTGKNVNSPLHF
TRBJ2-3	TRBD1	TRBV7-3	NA	TGTGCCAGCAGCCCGGGACAGGCAAGAGCAGATACGCAGTATTTT	CASSPGQARADTQYF
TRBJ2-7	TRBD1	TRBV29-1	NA	TGCAGCGCTGGGACAGGTGATGACGAGCAGTACTTC	CSAGTGDDEQYF
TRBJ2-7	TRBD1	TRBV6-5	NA	TGTGCCAGCAGTTACACCGGGACAGGGAACAACGAGCAGTACTTC	CASSYTGTGNNEQYF
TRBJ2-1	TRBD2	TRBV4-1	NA	TGCGCCAGCAGCCAAGTCACTAGCGGGGGGACGGCTTTGGATGAGCAGTTCTTC	CASSQVTSGGTALDEQFF
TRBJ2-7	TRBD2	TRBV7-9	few	TGTGCCAGCAGCCAAGCGGGAAGGGGCGTGAGCTCCTACGAGCAGTACTTC	CASSQAGRGVSSYEQYF
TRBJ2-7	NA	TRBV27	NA	TGTGCCAGCAGTTTCCGAGTCGGTGCCGTATACTTC	CASSFRVGAVYF
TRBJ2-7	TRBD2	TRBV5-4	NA	TGTGCCAGCAGAGAACAACAAGGGGAGGGTCAAAGCTCCTACGAGCAGTACTTC	CASREQQGEGQSSYEQYF
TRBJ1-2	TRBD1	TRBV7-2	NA	TGTGCCAGCAGCTTAGCTCATCGATCAGGACAGGGGTCTCGCGTCTGGGGCTACACCTTC	CASSLAHRSGQGSRVWGYTF
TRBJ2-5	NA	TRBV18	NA	TGTGCCAGCTCGGCATGGACGGGAACCCAAGAGACCCAGTACTTC	CASSAWTGTQETQYF
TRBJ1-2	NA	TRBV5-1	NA	TGCGCCAGCAGCTTGGGTAGGACATATGGCTACACCTTC	CASSLGRTYGYTF
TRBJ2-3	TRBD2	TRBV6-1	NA	TGTGCCAGCAGTGAAGTTAGCGGGGGCACAGATACGCAGTATTTT	CASSEVSGGTDTQYF
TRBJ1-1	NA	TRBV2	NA	TGTGCCAGCAGTGAAGCCAGTTTCTCTGAAGCTTTCTTT	CASSEASFSEAFF
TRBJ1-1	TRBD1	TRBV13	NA	TGTGCCAGCAGCCCAGAGGGACAGGGAGCCACTGAAGCTTTCTTT	CASSPEGQGATEAFF
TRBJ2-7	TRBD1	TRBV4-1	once	TGCGCCAGCAGCCAAGGGGGACAGGGAATCTACGAGCAGTACTTC	CASSQGGQGIYEQYF
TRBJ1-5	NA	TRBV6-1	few	TGTGCCAGCAGTGACCAGGGGTTCGGCAATCAGCCCCAGCATTTT	CASSDQGFGNQPQHF
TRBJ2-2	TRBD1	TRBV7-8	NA	TGTGCCAGCAGCTTGGTACAGGGGGCGGCCGGGGAGCTGTTTTTT	CASSLVQGAAGELFF
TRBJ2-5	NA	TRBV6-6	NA	TGTGCCAGCAGTTACTCGCACCTGACAGGAAAAGAGACCCAGTACTTC	CASSYSHLTGKETQYF
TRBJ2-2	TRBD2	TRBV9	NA	TGTGCCAGCAGCGGAGCGGGGGGGACGAACACCGGGGAGCTGTTTTTT	CASSGAGGTNTGELFF
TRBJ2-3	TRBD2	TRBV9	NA	TGTGCCAGCAGCCCTGGGACTAGCGGAACAGATACGCAGTATTTT	CASSPGTSGTDTQYF
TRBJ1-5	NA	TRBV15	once	TGTGCCACCAGCAGGGCGGGTGGAGGCAATCAGCCCCAGCATTTT	CATSRAGGGNQPQHF
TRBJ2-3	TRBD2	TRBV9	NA	TGTGCCAGCAGCGTAGGGGCTAGCGGGGGGGCCACAGATACGCAGTATTTT	CASSVGASGGATDTQYF
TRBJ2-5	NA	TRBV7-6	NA	TGTGCCAGCAGCTTAGCCGAAGAGACCCAGTACTTC	CASSLAEETQYF
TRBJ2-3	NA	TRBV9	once	TGTGCCAGCAGCCCTTCAGCAGATACGCAGTATTTT	CASSPSADTQYF
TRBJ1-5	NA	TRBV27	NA	TGTGCCAGCAGTTTGGTCGGGGATCAGCCCCAGCATTTT	CASSLVGDQPQHF
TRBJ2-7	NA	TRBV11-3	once	TGTGCCAGCAGCGGGAGGGTGGCAGGGGACACCTACGAGCAGTACTTC	CASSGRVAGDTYEQYF
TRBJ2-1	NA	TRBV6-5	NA	TGTGCCAGCAGTTACTCTGCGAAGCAGTTCTTC	CASSYSAKQFF
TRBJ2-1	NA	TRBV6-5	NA	TGTGCCAGCAGTAACCGCAGGGGGGCGCTTGTTGAGCAGTTCTTC	CASSNRRGALVEQFF
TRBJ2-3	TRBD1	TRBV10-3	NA	TGTGCCATCAGTGAGGGACAGGCGCGCACAGATACGCAGTATTTT	CAISEGQARTDTQYF
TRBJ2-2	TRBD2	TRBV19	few	TGTGCCAGTACCCCGGGACTAGCGGGGTTGGGCGGGGAGCTGTTTTTT	CASTPGLAGLGGELFF
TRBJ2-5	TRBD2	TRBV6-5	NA	TGTGCCAGCGGCCACGGGGGGGATATGTACTTC	CASGHGGDMYF
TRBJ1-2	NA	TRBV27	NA	TGTGCCAGCAGACCGGGGGGGGCGGAGGGCTACACCTTC	CASRPGGAEGYTF
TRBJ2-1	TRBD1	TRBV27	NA	TGTGCCAGCAGTTTGACAGGGGCCGACCCATACAATGAGCAGTTCTTC	CASSLTGADPYNEQFF
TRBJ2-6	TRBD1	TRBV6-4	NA	TGTGCCAGCCGGGACAGCGGAAACAACGTCCTGACTTTC	CASRDSGNNVLTF
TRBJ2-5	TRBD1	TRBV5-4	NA	TGTGCCAGCAGCTTGTCGAGGCAGGGGGCCAAAGAGACCCAGTACTTC	CASSLSRQGAKETQYF
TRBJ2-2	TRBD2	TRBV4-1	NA	TGCGCCAGCAGCCAACGACTAGCGGGGAACACCGGGGAGCTGTTTTTT	CASSQRLAGNTGELFF
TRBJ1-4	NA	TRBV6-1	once	TGTGCCAGCAGTCGCCCCCCGGGAACTAATGAAAAACTGTTTTTT	CASSRPPGTNEKLFF